The 5 T cell receptor beta chains below come from one sample, sequenced in a study of prognosis after radiotherapy for stage I lung cancer. Amplification of TCR beta CDR3 from genomic DNA used two-round multiplex PCR. Amplification in first-round PCR relied on primers specific to each TRBV and TRBJ gene. TCRdb reanalysed the multiplex PCR reads using MiXCR and keeps one entry per CDR3 protein. In the table there are approximately 14,000 distinct CDR3 sequences, 45% to 55% of which are singletons. The sequenced sample was PBMCs, obtained before or after stereotactic body radiation therapy (not recorded which). The receptors originated from a donor aged 50 or older with non-small cell lung cancer.

As concerns this clonotype: Its ends do not fully match the called genes, so a read error is possible. The gene calls are TRBV6-2 or TRBV6-3 and TRBJ1-1; D is ambiguous. Germline CDR1 reads MNHEY; CDR2 reads SVGEGT. The CDR3 length is 13 residues. The CDR3 nucleotides read TGTGCCACCAGTGAGGTGGGGAACACTGAAGCTTTCTTT. Protein: CATSEVGNTEAFF.

Of note for this clonotype: It differs at one base from a far larger clone, so likely a read error. The J gene is TRBJ2-1, the V gene TRBV28, with 8 positions matching TRBD2. This CDR3 has 15 amino acids. CDR1 and CDR2 from the germline V gene are MDHEN and SYDVKM. The CDR3 DNA reads TGTGCCAGCAGCTTCATCGGGGGGGGCCACAATGATCAGTTCTTC. It specifies CASSFIGGGHNDQFF.

This clonotype was seen repeatedly, ten times or more. The V call is TRBV7-9, the J call TRBJ1-4; a possible D gene is TRBD1 (6 bases). From germline, CDR1 is SEHNR and CDR2 FQNEAQ (reference sequence). This CDR3 is 18 amino acids long. Trimming removed 5 bases from V and 7 bases from J, with 26 bases in between. The CDR3 DNA reads TGTGCCAGCAGCAGACTGGGGGCGCGGTTTATGGTGGGTGAAAAACTGTTTTTT. Its translation: CASSRLGARFMVGEKLFF.

On this clonotype itself: Since a far larger clone is one base different, this is likely a read error. This chain connects TRBV6-4 to TRBJ2-7; D perhaps matches TRBD2 (5 bases). The V end was cut by 8 bases, the J end by 3 bases, with 11 bases between. This CDR3 region has 12 residues. Germline CDR1 and CDR2: MRHNA and SNTAGT. CDR3 bases: TGTGCCAGCGGGGAGCTATACTACGAGCAGTACTTC. Its protein is CASGELYYEQYF.

The genes are TRBV2 and TRBJ1-2; D gene uncertain. Germline V gene sequence: CDR1 SNHLY, CDR2 FYNNEI. CDR3 size: 13 residues. V was cut by 2 bases and J by 5 bases, with 9 bases left in between. The CDR3 spells CASSERIKYGYTF. The CDR3, as DNA: TGTGCCAGCAGTGAAAGGATTAAGTATGGCTACACCTTC.